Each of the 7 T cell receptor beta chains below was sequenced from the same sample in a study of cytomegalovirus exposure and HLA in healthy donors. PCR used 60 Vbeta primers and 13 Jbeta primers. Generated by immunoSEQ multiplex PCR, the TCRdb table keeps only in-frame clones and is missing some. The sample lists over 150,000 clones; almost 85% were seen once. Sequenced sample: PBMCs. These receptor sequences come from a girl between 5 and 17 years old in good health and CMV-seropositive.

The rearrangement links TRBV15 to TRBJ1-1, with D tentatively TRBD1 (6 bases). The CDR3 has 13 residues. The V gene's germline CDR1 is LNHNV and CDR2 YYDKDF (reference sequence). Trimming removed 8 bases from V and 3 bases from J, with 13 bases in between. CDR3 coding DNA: TGTGCCACCGTCAGGGGCGACGACACTGAAGCTTTCTTT. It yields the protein CATVRGDDTEAFF.

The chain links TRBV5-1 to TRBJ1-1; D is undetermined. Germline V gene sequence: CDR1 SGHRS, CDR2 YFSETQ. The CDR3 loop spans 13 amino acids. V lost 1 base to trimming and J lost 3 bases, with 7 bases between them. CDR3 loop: CASSLRRDTEAFF. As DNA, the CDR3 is TGCGCCAGCAGCTTGCGGAGGGACACTGAAGCTTTCTTT.

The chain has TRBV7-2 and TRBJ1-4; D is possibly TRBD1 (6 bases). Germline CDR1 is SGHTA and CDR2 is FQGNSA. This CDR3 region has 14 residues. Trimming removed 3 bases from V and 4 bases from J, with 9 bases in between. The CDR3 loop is CASSFGQHNEKLFF. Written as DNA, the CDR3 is TGTGCCAGCAGCTTCGGACAGCATAATGAAAAACTGTTTTTT.

The CDR3 region has the DNA TGTGCCAGCAGCTTAACGACGACACCTAACACTGAAGCTTTCTTT. Its protein is CASSLTTTPNTEAFF. J is TRBJ1-1 and V is TRBV7-3; D not certain. The V and J ends lost 0 bases and 2 bases respectively, with 10 bases between them. Germline V gene sequence: CDR1 SGHTA, CDR2 FQGTGA. The length of the CDR3 is 15 residues.

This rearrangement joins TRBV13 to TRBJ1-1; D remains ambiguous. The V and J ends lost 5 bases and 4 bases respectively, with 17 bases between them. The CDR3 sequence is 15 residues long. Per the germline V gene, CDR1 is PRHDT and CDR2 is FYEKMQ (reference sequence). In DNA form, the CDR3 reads TGTGCCAGCAGCCCTGTTAGGAGTTGGAGCACTGAAGCTTTCTTT. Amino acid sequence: CASSPVRSWSTEAFF.

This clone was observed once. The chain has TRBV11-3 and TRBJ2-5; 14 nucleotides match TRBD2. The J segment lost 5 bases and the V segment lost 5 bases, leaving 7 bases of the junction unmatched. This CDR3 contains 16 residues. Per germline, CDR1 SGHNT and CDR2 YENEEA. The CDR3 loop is CASSPWTSGGRETQYF. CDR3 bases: TGTGCCAGCAGCCCGTGGACTAGCGGGGGGCGCGAGACCCAGTACTTC.

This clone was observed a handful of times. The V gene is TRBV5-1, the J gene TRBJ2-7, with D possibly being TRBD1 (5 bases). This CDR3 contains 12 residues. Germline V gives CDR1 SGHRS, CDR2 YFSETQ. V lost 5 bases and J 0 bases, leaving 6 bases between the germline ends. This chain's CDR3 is CASRQDSYEQYF. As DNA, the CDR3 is TGCGCCAGCAGACAGGACTCCTACGAGCAGTACTTC.